Here is one TCR beta chain with its context. This entry is derived from a study of blood T cell repertoires in COVID-19. Trimming shortened V by 6 bases and J by 6 bases, and 12 bases separated the two germline ends. In germline, CDR1 is MDHEN, CDR2 SYDVKM. There are 14 residues in the CDR3. Produced via immunoSEQ multiplex PCR; TCRdb's table is partial and in-frame only. Among about 200,000 clones listed, 75% to 90% were seen once. This chain joins TRBV28 and TRBJ1-6, with TRBD1 as a possible D gene (6 bases). The TCR sequence derives from a man aged 25-45 years who had recovered from COVID-19. The sequencing input was PBMCs or T cells enriched from blood (not recorded which). The CDR3 DNA reads as TGTGCCAGCAGAAACAGGGTTGGTAATTCACCCCTCCACTTT. Protein: CASRNRVGNSPLHF.